The 9 T cell receptor beta chains below all came from one sample that was sequenced in a study of blood T cell repertoires in COVID-19 (dated by TCRdb to 2020 to 2022). Libraries came from the immunoSEQ multiplex PCR assay. TCRdb limited this immuneACCESS table to in-frame rearrangements with V and J called. A share of clones is missing; checked studies link under half to unresolved V genes, and the rest is unexplained. The table for this sample lists about 210,000 clones; just over 90% of them were counted only once. More than 0.95% of the sample lies in the top ten. Sequencing input: peripheral blood. These receptors were taken from a man younger than 45 with acute or convalescent COVID-19.

The CDR3 loop reads CARPTRVFPESEAFF. CDR3 DNA sequence: TGTGCCAGGCCTACTCGGGTCTTTCCGGAGAGTGAAGCTTTCTTT. The rearrangement links TRBV21-1 to TRBJ1-1. TRBV21-1 is classified as a pseudogene. This CDR3 comprises 15 residues.

The chain is built from TRBV28 and TRBJ2-5; 7 nucleotides line up with TRBD2. The V and J ends lost 6 bases and 4 bases, in that order; junction bases with no gene match: 8. Germline assignment: CDR1 MDHEN and CDR2 SYDVKM. The CDR3 is made up of 14 amino acids. CDR3 in amino acids: CASSLRGIGETQYF. CDR3 in DNA: TGTGCCAGCAGCCTGCGGGGGATCGGAGAGACCCAGTACTTC.

The CDR3 spells CASSSPGGSRTRGEQYF. CDR3 DNA: TGTGCCAGCAGTTCACCAGGGGGTTCACGTACTCGGGGCGAGCAGTACTTC. This rearrangement joins TRBV28 to TRBJ2-7, with 7 bases that match TRBD1. The germline V gene has CDR1 MDHEN and CDR2 SYDVKM. The CDR3 has 17 amino acids. The V segment lost 4 bases and the J segment 6 bases; nucleotides outside the gene matches: 18.

The J gene is TRBJ1-2, the V gene TRBV30, with D hard to call. Trimming took 0 bases from V and 5 from J, leaving 10 bases between them. Looked up from germline, CDR1 is GTSNPN and CDR2 is SVGIG (reference sequence). CDR3 length: 13 residues. CDR3: CAWSVLSGYGYTF. Written as DNA, the CDR3 is TGTGCCTGGAGTGTACTTTCCGGGTATGGCTACACCTTC.

The rearrangement uses TRBV6-2 or TRBV6-3 and TRBJ2-7, with a weak D call TRBD1 (6 bases). CDR1 MNHEY and CDR2 SVGEGT come from the germline V gene. Trimming took off 0 bases at V and 0 bases at J, with 6 bases between the two ends. The CDR3 is 14 amino acids. The CDR3 DNA reads as TGTGCCAGCAGTTACTCGGACAGCTCCTACGAGCAGTACTTC. Amino acids: CASSYSDSSYEQYF.

The chain is built from TRBV18 and TRBJ2-1, with 7 bases identical to TRBD1. The length of the CDR3 is 13 residues. Germline V CDR1 and CDR2: KGHSH, LQKENI. J lost 5 bases, V lost 6 bases, and 4 bases had no gene match. In DNA form, the CDR3 reads TGTGCCAGCTCCGGGACAGCCCACAATGAGCAGTTCTTC. It is translated as CASSGTAHNEQFF.

The J gene is TRBJ2-1, the V gene TRBV15; the match to TRBD2 covers 12 bases. The V gene's germline CDR1 is LNHNV and CDR2 YYDKDF (reference sequence). CDR3 length: 18 amino acids. Trimming at V came to 2 bases and at J to 5 bases, leaving 10 bases not matched to a gene. The DNA for the CDR3 is TGTGCCACCAGCAGAAAGATCTTAGGGACTAGCGGGCACAATGAGCAGTTCTTC. The encoded protein is CATSRKILGTSGHNEQFF.

This chain links TRBV5-1 with TRBJ1-2; D is perhaps TRBD1 (6 bases). Trimming stripped 4 bases from V and 6 bases from J, with 16 bases between. The length of the CDR3 is 14 residues. From germline, CDR1 is SGHRS and CDR2 YFSETQ. The CDR3 nucleotides are TGCGCCAGCAGCGAACAGGGTAGGCCTCATGGCTACACCTTC. Translation gives CASSEQGRPHGYTF.

This chain links TRBV5-1 with TRBJ2-2; D unclear. V was trimmed by 0 bases and J by 6 bases, leaving 9 bases between them. The CDR3 runs to 14 residues. Germline assignment: CDR1 SGHRS and CDR2 YFSETQ. CDR3 region: CASSLGFSAGELFF. The CDR3 DNA reads TGCGCCAGCAGCTTGGGGTTCTCGGCCGGGGAGCTGTTTTTT.